This T cell receptor (beta chain) was observed in a study of CD8 T cells in ankylosing spondylitis. Germline trimming cut 0 bases from V and 6 bases from J; bases unmatched to any gene: 7. This CDR3 spans 15 amino acids. Germline assignment: CDR1 KGHSH and CDR2 LQKENI. This clonotype appeared many times. No antigen is known for it. By quantitative 5'-RACE with molecular barcodes, the TCR beta libraries were made. TCRdb re-called the 5' RACE reads with MiXCR, one entry per CDR3 protein. This sample has some 130,000 distinct CDR3 sequences, with 5.5% to 7.5% found just once. Whole-study findings and limits: Within ankylosing spondylitis blood, a TCR beta motif made up of under 10 highly homologous variants appeared to be characteristic. From matched ankylosing spondylitis synovial fluid, disease-linked clones were reportedly recovered at significantly enriched levels. There were earlier reports of some motif variants in reactive arthritis synovial fluid and blood.

The sequencing input was blood, either unsorted or a sorted T cell fraction (not recorded which). This sequence was found in a female donor with ankylosing spondylitis or in good health (not recorded which). The chain joins TRBV18 to TRBJ1-2; TRBD1 matches at 7 bases. CDR3 sequence (DNA): TGTGCCAGCTCACCACCGGTCAGGGGGAACGATGGCTACACCTTC. Translated, it gives CASSPPVRGNDGYTF.